These 22 T cell receptor beta chains were all obtained from the same sample, sequenced in a study of cytomegalovirus exposure and HLA in healthy donors. PCR amplification relied on 60 Vbeta primers (plus 13 Jbeta primers). Data came from immunoSEQ multiplex PCR; TCRdb stores just in-frame clones and leaves some out. Of about 190,000 clones listed, about 80% are singletons. The material sequenced was PBMCs. These receptors all come from a woman between 50 and 59 years old in good health and CMV-seropositive.

The gene calls are TRBV7-9 and TRBJ2-7, with 8 positions matching TRBD1. The CDR3 is made up of 13 amino acids. The V segment lost 5 bases and the J segment 2 bases; nucleotides outside the gene matches: 2. CDR1 and CDR2 from the germline V gene are SEHNR and FQNEAQ (reference sequence). The CDR3 reads CASSQDRAYEQYF. For the CDR3, the DNA is TGTGCCAGCAGCCAGGACAGGGCCTACGAGCAGTACTTC.

V and J are TRBV6-5 and TRBJ1-2; D is ambiguous. This CDR3 spans 13 amino acids. Germline V gene sequence: CDR1 MNHEY, CDR2 SVGAGI. Trimming shortened V by 6 bases and J by 4 bases, and 12 bases separated the two germline ends. CDR3 residues: CASRFTVTYGYTF. CDR3 DNA: TGTGCCAGCAGATTCACAGTTACCTATGGCTACACCTTC.

The V and J genes are TRBV6-5 and TRBJ1-4; unclear D gene. V was pared by 6 bases and J by 8 bases, with 13 bases between. Germline V lookup: CDR1 MNHEY, CDR2 SVGAGI. This CDR3 is 13 amino acids long. CDR3 bases: TGTGCCAGCAGGGAAGGCCCGGGGGAAAAACTGTTTTTT. Translation: CASREGPGEKLFF.

This chain joins TRBV4-1 and TRBJ1-2, with D possibly TRBD1 on 6 matching bases. Germline CDR1 and CDR2: MGHRA and YSYEKL. The CDR3 has 17 residues. V lost 4 bases and J lost 0, with 18 bases in between. The CDR3 here is CASSRSPSQGTNYGYTF. The CDR3 nucleotides are TGCGCCAGCAGCCGGTCACCTTCACAGGGAACTAACTATGGCTACACCTTC.

This sequence joins TRBV6-5 and TRBJ2-1; perhaps TRBD2 as D (6 bases). V was trimmed by 6 bases and J by 14 bases, leaving 14 bases between them. The CDR3 consists of 11 residues. CDR1 and CDR2 (germline): MNHEY, SVGAGI. CDR3 in amino acids: CASSRPGVEFF. As DNA, the CDR3 is TGTGCCAGCAGCCGCCCGGGGGTCGAGTTCTTC.

This clone was found a few times. The chain couples TRBV2 to TRBJ1-3, with a weak D call TRBD1 (5 bases). CDR1 and CDR2 from the germline V gene are SNHLY and FYNNEI. The CDR3 spans 16 residues. The V gene lost 7 bases and the J gene lost 0 bases, with 16 bases spanning the gap. CDR3 residues: CASTPDLGVSGNTIYF. The CDR3 nucleotides read TGTGCCAGCACCCCGGACCTAGGGGTCTCTGGAAACACCATATATTTT.

V gene TRBV7-9 combines with J gene TRBJ1-6; perhaps TRBD1 as D (6 bases). The V gene's germline CDR1 is SEHNR and CDR2 FQNEAQ (reference sequence). CDR3 length equals 17 residues. V was clipped by 0 bases and J by 13 bases, with 22 bases between them. Here the CDR3 DNA reads TGTGCCAGCAGCTTAGCGGGGACACTCGTTTTTATGTCCCCCCTCCACTTT. It yields the protein CASSLAGTLVFMSPLHF.

The J gene is TRBJ1-2, the V gene TRBV29-1; the match to TRBD1 covers 8 bases. The ends lost 1 base at V and 3 bases at J; junction bases unmatched: 10. This CDR3 has 16 residues. CDR1 and CDR2 from the germline V gene are SQVTM and ANQGSEA. CDR3 amino acids: CSVEGSDRGLHYGYTF. The DNA for the CDR3 is TGCAGCGTTGAAGGATCTGACAGGGGTTTACACTATGGCTACACCTTC.

V gene TRBV7-9 combines with J gene TRBJ1-2; 7 bases are shared with TRBD1. Germline loops: CDR1 SEHNR, CDR2 FQNEAQ (reference sequence). The CDR3 consists of 12 residues. V lost 3 bases to trimming and J lost 7 bases; unmatched junction nucleotides: 2. The CDR3 DNA reads TGTGCCAGCAGCTTTACAGGGGTTGGCTACACCTTC. This translates into CASSFTGVGYTF.

This chain connects TRBV7-9 to TRBJ1-1; D unresolved. There are 11 residues in the CDR3. Germline V CDR1 and CDR2: SEHNR, FQNEAQ (reference sequence). V was pared by 7 bases and J by 4 bases, with 7 bases between. The CDR3 loop is CASIPLTEAFF. As DNA, the CDR3 is TGTGCCAGCATCCCACTCACTGAAGCTTTCTTT.

The chain recombines TRBV6-1 with TRBJ2-5; D call uncertain. Looked up from germline, CDR1 is MNHNS and CDR2 is SASEGT. CDR3 length: 12 residues. Trimming removed 5 bases at V and 7 bases at J, with 11 bases between. The CDR3 is CASSPLRGTQYF. The CDR3 bases are TGTGCCAGCAGTCCCCTCCGAGGGACCCAGTACTTC.

The rearrangement uses TRBV19 and TRBJ1-2; possible D gene TRBD1, 6 bases. CDR1 and CDR2 (germline): LNHDA, SQIVND (reference sequence). Trimming removed 3 bases at V and 5 bases at J, with 10 bases between. The CDR3 runs to 13 residues. This CDR3 is CASSIDRTYGYTF. DNA for the CDR3: TGTGCCAGTAGTATCGACAGGACATATGGCTACACCTTC. Full variable domain (remainder filled in from reference TRBV19 and TRBJ1-2): DGGITQSPKYLFRKEGQNVTLSCEQNLNHDAMYWYRQDPGQGLRLIYYSQIVNDFQKGDIAEGYSVSREKKESFPLTVTSAQKNPTAFYLCASSIDRTYGYTFGSGTRLTVV.

A note on this clone: The same CDR3 is also encoded by other DNA sequences in this sample. V and J are TRBV10-1 and TRBJ1-1, with D perhaps matching TRBD1 (6 bases). Germline V CDR1 and CDR2: WNHNN, SYGVQD (reference sequence). There are 15 residues in the CDR3. Trimming removed 4 bases at V and 0 bases at J, with 12 bases between. The CDR3 nucleotides read TGCGCCAGCAGTGCGGGGGGGCTCTTGAACACTGAAGCTTTCTTT. Its protein is CASSAGGLLNTEAFF.

The chain carries TRBV7-9 and TRBJ2-3; TRBD2 matches 8 bases. Per the germline V gene, CDR1 is SEHNR and CDR2 is FQNEAQ (reference sequence). Losses at the gene ends were 5 bases for V and 5 bases for J; bases not matched to a gene: 9. This CDR3 has 15 amino acids. CDR3 in amino acids: CASSPVGGGLDTQYF. In DNA, the CDR3 is TGTGCCAGCAGCCCCGTCGGCGGGGGGTTAGATACGCAGTATTTT.

The genes are TRBV5-6 and TRBJ2-7; 9 positions match TRBD1. The germline V gene encodes CDR1 SGHDT and CDR2 YYEEEE. This CDR3 comprises 15 residues. J lost 3 bases, V lost 0 bases, and 4 bases had no gene match. The CDR3 is CASSLGETGGYEQYF. The CDR3 DNA reads as TGTGCCAGCAGCTTGGGGGAGACAGGGGGCTACGAGCAGTACTTC.

The chain carries TRBV19 and TRBJ1-5; 9 nucleotides agree with TRBD1. Germline-derived CDR1 and CDR2 are LNHDA and SQIVND (reference sequence). V lost 1 base and J lost 7; bases outside the gene matches: 5. The CDR3 is 15 residues long. The CDR3 coding sequence is TGTGCCAGTAGTATAGCCGGGACAGGGCTGCAGCCCCAGCATTTT. This codes for CASSIAGTGLQPQHF.

The chain couples TRBV2 to TRBJ2-5, with a possible D match to TRBD2 (5 bases). Matching the DNA end better, TRBJ2-7 makes the J call doubtful. This CDR3 has 14 amino acids. Germline V lookup: CDR1 SNHLY, CDR2 FYNNEI. CDR3 bases: TGTGCTAGCGTTGGAGGTGCGCCGAACTACGAGCAGTACTTC. Translating gives CASVGGAPNYEQYF.

This clone was seen a handful of times. The CDR3 loop is CASSRDAPGGNQPQHF. The CDR3 DNA sequence: TGTGCCAGCAGTCGGGATGCCCCGGGGGGCAATCAGCCCCAGCATTTT. The chain links TRBV28 to TRBJ1-5, with a weak D call TRBD1 (5 bases). Trimming took off 5 bases at V and 2 bases at J, with 16 bases between the two ends. The germline V gene has CDR1 MDHEN and CDR2 SYDVKM. The CDR3 sequence is 16 residues long.

The chain recombines TRBV11-2 with TRBJ2-5, with TRBD2 matching over 10 bases. The CDR3 spans 16 residues. Trimming cost V 1 base and J 9 bases; bases outside gene matches: 11. Germline V lookup: CDR1 SGHAT, CDR2 FQNNGV. CDR3 amino acids: CASSLAPAGGPEAQYF. Written as DNA, the CDR3 is TGTGCCAGCAGCTTAGCCCCAGCGGGGGGGCCGGAGGCCCAGTACTTC.

This chain connects TRBV18 to TRBJ1-1; no definite D call. The CDR3 is 15 residues long. V lost 0 bases and J lost 3, with 11 bases in between. The germline CDR1 and CDR2 sequences are KGHSH and LQKENI. The CDR3, as DNA: TGTGCCAGCTCACCACCCTGGAAACGGGACACTGAAGCTTTCTTT. It is translated as CASSPPWKRDTEAFF. Based on the CDR3 plus reference TRBV18 and TRBJ1-1, the full variable domain is NAGVMQNPRHLVRRRGQEARLRCSPMKGHSHVYWYRQLPEEGLKFMVYLQKENIIDESGMPKERFSAEFPKEGPSILRIQQVVRGDSAAYFCASSPPWKRDTEAFFGQGTRLTVV.

V usage is TRBV28 and J usage is TRBJ1-5; 10 bases fit TRBD1. V lost 5 bases to trimming and J lost 0 bases; unmatched junction nucleotides: 22. CDR1 and CDR2 from the germline V gene are MDHEN and SYDVKM. The CDR3 spans 22 residues. The CDR3 sequence: CASSPPGQGTTSGIISNQPQHF. CDR3 in DNA: TGTGCCAGCAGTCCGCCGGGACAGGGGACTACCAGTGGGATTATTAGCAATCAGCCCCAGCATTTT.

The table lists this clone with many counts. V is TRBV6-5 and J is TRBJ1-1; D is unclear. Germline CDR1 reads MNHEY; CDR2 reads SVGAGI. The V and J ends lost 5 bases and 1 base respectively, with 8 bases between them. CDR3 size: 13 residues. Here the CDR3 reads CASSPRSNTEAFF. The CDR3 DNA reads as TGTGCCAGCAGTCCCCGTTCGAACACTGAAGCTTTCTTT.